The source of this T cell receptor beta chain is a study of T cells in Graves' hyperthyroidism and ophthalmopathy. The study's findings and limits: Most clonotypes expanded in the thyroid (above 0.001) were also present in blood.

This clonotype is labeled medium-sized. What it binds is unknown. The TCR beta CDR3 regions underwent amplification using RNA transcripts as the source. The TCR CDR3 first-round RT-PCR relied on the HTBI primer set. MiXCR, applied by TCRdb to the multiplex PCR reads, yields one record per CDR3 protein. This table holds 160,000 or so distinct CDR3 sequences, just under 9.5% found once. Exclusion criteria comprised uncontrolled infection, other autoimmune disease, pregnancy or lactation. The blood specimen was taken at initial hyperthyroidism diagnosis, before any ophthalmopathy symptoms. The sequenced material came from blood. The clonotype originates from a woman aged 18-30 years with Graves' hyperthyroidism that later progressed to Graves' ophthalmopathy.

The CDR3, as DNA: TGTGCCAGTAGTATTGGGACTAGCGGCGAGCAGTACTTC. Residues: CASSIGTSGEQYF. The chain is built from TRBV19 and TRBJ2-7, with 11 bases matching TRBD2. This CDR3 contains 13 residues. After removal of 3 bases from V and 6 bases from J, the junction contained 1 base not matched to a gene. Looked up from germline, CDR1 is LNHDA and CDR2 is SQIVND (reference sequence).